Listed here are 21 T cell receptor beta chains from one sample, sequenced in a study of response to subunit inactivated influenza vaccine. TCRdb reanalysed the RT-PCR reads using MiXCR and keeps one entry per CDR3 protein. The repertoire consists of 600,000 to 700,000 distinct CDR3 sequences, with 13% to 15% occurring once and the leading ten covering less than 8.5%. The material sequenced was PBMCs from blood, taken less than 15 days before vaccination. The source is a man aged 45 to 65 who received an inactivated influenza vaccine.

This clonotype was counted ten times or more. CDR3 sequence (DNA): TGTGCCAGCAGTTACGGTAGCGGGGGGGCTTTTATGGGCACAGATACGCAGTATTTT. Translation: CASSYGSGGAFMGTDTQYF. The rearrangement joins TRBV6-5 to TRBJ2-3; 11 bases line up with TRBD2. Losses at the gene ends were 2 bases for V and 1 base for J; bases not matched to a gene: 11. In germline, CDR1 is MNHEY, CDR2 SVGAGI. This CDR3 region has 19 residues.

This clonotype was observed a handful of times. This chain joins TRBV20-1 and TRBJ2-3; no firm D call. Trimming stripped 4 bases from V and 2 bases from J, with 16 bases between. Germline values: CDR1 DFQATT, CDR2 SNEGSKA (reference sequence). The length of the CDR3 is 15 residues. The CDR3 coding sequence is TGCAGTGCTACTGACCGTAGTCCCCCCACAGATACGCAGTATTTT. Translating it yields CSATDRSPPTDTQYF.

This clonotype has only a few counts. V and J are TRBV20-1 and TRBJ2-5; 7 nucleotides align to TRBD1. The V and J ends lost 6 bases and 2 bases, in that order; junction bases with no gene match: 3. The CDR3 consists of 12 residues. Germline assignment: CDR1 DFQATT and CDR2 SNEGSKA (reference sequence). The CDR3 region is CSALGQQETQYF. CDR3 bases: TGCAGTGCCCTGGGACAGCAAGAGACCCAGTACTTC.

The chain joins TRBV20-1 to TRBJ2-1; TRBD2 matches at 11 bases. This CDR3 spans 18 amino acids. Germline V gene lookup returns CDR1 DFQATT and CDR2 SNEGSKA (reference sequence). Trimming took 0 bases from V and 3 from J; bases not matched to a gene: 10. The chain's CDR3 is CSAREPRGGLAGYNEQFF. CDR3 DNA sequence: TGCAGTGCTAGAGAACCCCGGGGTGGACTAGCGGGCTACAATGAGCAGTTCTTC.

This clonotype was observed a handful of times. This chain connects TRBV29-1 to TRBJ1-3; D is unresolved. CDR3 length: 15 amino acids. Germline loops: CDR1 SQVTM, CDR2 ANQGSEA. V was cut by 4 bases and J by 0 bases, with 13 bases left in between. CDR3 sequence reads: CSVAHPPDSGNTIYF. CDR3 sequence (DNA): TGCAGCGTTGCCCACCCCCCGGACTCTGGAAACACCATATATTTT.

The rearrangement uses TRBV25-1 and TRBJ2-3, with D unclear. Germline CDR1 reads MGHDK; CDR2 reads SYGVNS. V was trimmed by 5 bases and J by 2 bases, leaving 14 bases between them. This CDR3 has 15 residues. CDR3 sequence: CASSLSGVVTDTQYF. The CDR3 region has the DNA TGTGCCAGCAGTTTGAGTGGAGTGGTCACAGATACGCAGTATTTT.

This chain joins TRBV6-1 and TRBJ2-3; D not certain. There are 13 residues in the CDR3. V lost 11 bases to trimming and J lost 8 bases, with 20 bases between them. The V gene's germline CDR1 is MNHNS and CDR2 SASEGT. The CDR3 DNA follows: TGTGCCGCTCAACTCGGATCTCCTGGTACGCAGTATTTT. Translating gives CAAQLGSPGTQYF.

This clonotype was detected only a few times. The V gene is TRBV6-6, the J gene TRBJ2-1; D is uncertain. Germline V gives CDR1 MNHNY, CDR2 SVGAGI (reference sequence). The V gene lost 5 bases and the J gene lost 8 bases, with 10 bases spanning the gap. There are 12 residues in the CDR3. The CDR3 bases are TGTGCCAGCAGTACCACGGGCCATGAGCAGTTCTTC. This gives the protein CASSTTGHEQFF.

There are a few counts of this clonotype. The J gene is TRBJ2-1, the V gene TRBV5-1; 14 nucleotides match TRBD2. CDR1 SGHRS and CDR2 YFSETQ come from the germline V gene. The CDR3 runs to 20 residues. The ends lost 1 base at V and 3 bases at J; junction bases unmatched: 12. The CDR3 coding sequence is TGCGCCAGCAGCTTGAGGGGGACTAGCGGGAGTGAGGCACGCTACAATGAGCAGTTCTTC. It is translated as CASSLRGTSGSEARYNEQFF.

The V gene is TRBV28, the J gene TRBJ1-4, with TRBD1 as a possible D gene (6 bases). CDR3 size: 14 residues. The V and J ends lost 6 bases and 8 bases respectively, with 16 bases between them. Germline CDR1 and CDR2: MDHEN and SYDVKM. CDR3 bases: TGTGCCAGCAGCCGGACAGTCGGGCCCGAAAAACTGTTTTTT. Its protein product is CASSRTVGPEKLFF.

The chain uses TRBV2 and TRBJ1-1; TRBD1 matches at 7 bases. V shed 7 bases and J 4 bases; nucleotides not matched to a gene: 12. The length of the CDR3 is 15 residues. Germline CDR1 and CDR2: SNHLY and FYNNEI. The chain's CDR3 is CASTLLEGAFTEAFF. The CDR3 DNA reads TGTGCCAGCACCTTGCTCGAGGGGGCTTTCACTGAAGCTTTCTTT.

The chain combines TRBV7-9 with TRBJ2-2; D not resolved. Deletions cut 5 bases from V and 6 bases from J, with 7 bases between. Germline V gives CDR1 SEHNR, CDR2 FQNEAQ (reference sequence). This CDR3 comprises 12 residues. The CDR3 DNA sequence: TGTGCCAGCAGCCCCTTTCCCGGGGAGCTGTTTTTT. This sequence encodes CASSPFPGELFF.

This clonotype was counted between two and nine times. V and J are TRBV11-1 and TRBJ2-4; D tentatively fits TRBD1 or TRBD2 (6 bases each). Trimming shortened V by 0 bases and J by 3 bases, and 18 bases separated the two germline ends. Germline lookup yields CDR1 SGHAT and CDR2 FQDESV (reference sequence). The CDR3 runs 18 residues. The CDR3 reads CASSLAPPGATRKNIQYF. CDR3 in DNA: TGTGCCAGCAGCTTAGCGCCTCCGGGGGCAACCCGCAAAAACATTCAGTACTTC.

The chain employs TRBV29-1 and TRBJ2-5, with 11 bases that match TRBD2. The germline V gene encodes CDR1 SQVTM and CDR2 ANQGSEA. After removal of 3 bases from V and 0 bases from J, the junction contained 9 bases not matched to a gene. This CDR3 is built from 17 residues. CDR3 DNA sequence: TGCAGCGTTGACCAGCTAGCGGGGGGACTGTACCAAGAGACCCAGTACTTC. It specifies CSVDQLAGGLYQETQYF.

This chain links TRBV9 with TRBJ2-1; 11 bases line up with TRBD2. CDR1 is SGDLS, CDR2 YYNGEE, per germline. The CDR3 sequence is 20 residues long. V dropped 3 bases and J dropped 1; count of bases not matched to a gene: 15. CDR3 coding DNA: TGTGCCAGCAGCGGTGTACTAGCGGGGGTTGGTTCTCTTTCCTACAATGAGCAGTTCTTC. It specifies CASSGVLAGVGSLSYNEQFF.

The J gene is TRBJ2-1, the V gene TRBV2; D tentatively fits TRBD1 or TRBD2 (7 bases each). V was clipped by 6 bases and J by 9 bases, with 18 bases between them. CDR3 length equals 14 residues. CDR1 is SNHLY, CDR2 FYNNEI, per germline. The chain's CDR3 is CASRRPGGALEQFF. In nucleotides, the CDR3 is TGTGCCAGCAGGCGTCCAGGGGGGGCACTTGAGCAGTTCTTC.

J is TRBJ2-2 and V is TRBV24-1; TRBD1 agrees at 10 bases. CDR3 length: 17 residues. Germline V gene lookup returns CDR1 KGHDR and CDR2 SFDVKD. V lost 3 bases to trimming and J lost 6 bases; unmatched junction nucleotides: 9. CDR3 coding DNA: TGTGCCACCAGTGATCTCAGTCCCGGGACAGGGGCCGGGGAGCTGTTTTTT. Encoded protein: CATSDLSPGTGAGELFF.

This clonotype has just a few counts. This rearrangement joins TRBV7-2 to TRBJ2-1; 8 bases agree with TRBD2. V shed 3 bases and J 8 bases; nucleotides not matched to a gene: 9. Per the germline V gene, CDR1 is SGHTA and CDR2 is FQGNSA. The CDR3 extends over 15 amino acids. The CDR3 DNA is TGTGCCAGCAGCTTGGCTAGCGGGCCCGAGTATGAGCAGTTCTTC. Translating it yields CASSLASGPEYEQFF.

The CDR3 bases are TGTGCCTGGAATACTGGACTAGCGGGAGCCGATGAGCAGTTCTTC. Translated: CAWNTGLAGADEQFF. The rearrangement links TRBV30 to TRBJ2-1; 13 nucleotides line up with TRBD2. The germline gives CDR1 GTSNPN, CDR2 SVGIG (reference sequence). There are 15 residues in the CDR3. The junction had 8 bases not matched to a gene; V was cut back by 4 bases and J by 8 bases. Drawing the rest from reference TRBV30 and TRBJ2-1, the complete variable domain is SQTIHQWPATLVQPVGSPLSLECTVEGTSNPNLYWYRQAAGRGLQLLFYSVGIGQISSEVPQNLSASRPQDRQFILSSKKLLLSDSGFYLCAWNTGLAGADEQFFGPGTRLTVL.

This chain links TRBV28 with TRBJ2-2; TRBD2 matches at 7 bases. This CDR3 spans 15 amino acids. V lost 7 bases to trimming and J lost 4 bases; unmatched junction nucleotides: 9. Germline assignment: CDR1 MDHEN and CDR2 SYDVKM. In DNA form, the CDR3 reads TGTGCCAGCATGGCTAGCGGAGGGATCACCGGGGAGCTGTTTTTT. Protein: CASMASGGITGELFF.

The chain couples TRBV4-2 to TRBJ2-7; 8 bases fit TRBD1. Per the germline V gene, CDR1 is LGHNA and CDR2 is YNFKEQ. The CDR3 contains 16 residues. With V trimmed by 4 bases and J by 0 bases, 8 bases remained unmatched. The CDR3 bases are TGTGCCAGCAGCCGCGAATCGACAGGGGCCTCCTACGAGCAGTACTTC. This gives the protein CASSRESTGASYEQYF.